This paragraph reports one T cell receptor (beta chain). Libraries were prepared by immunoSEQ multiplex PCR; TCRdb keeps only in-frame clonotypes and omits some of them. The sample holds about 2 million clones; less than 95% are singletons and the top ten take approximately 1.2%. These data belong to a study of shared clonotypes between healthy human individuals. Selected positively for CCR7 and CD45RO-negative, naive CD8 cells excluded terminally differentiated effector memory CD45RA+ cells. Source material: naive CD8+ T cells sorted from blood. The receptor's source is a man aged 18 to 30 in good health.

The CDR3 DNA reads TGTGCCGGTTGTGAGAAGGGCACAGATACGCAGTATTTT. It encodes CAGCEKGTDTQYF. The V and J genes are TRBV14 and TRBJ2-3; D unclear. The CDR3 covers 13 residues. V lost 11 bases and J lost 1, with 13 bases in between. CDR1 and CDR2 from the germline V gene are SGHDN and FVKESK.